This TCR beta chain was sequenced during a study of cytomegalovirus exposure and HLA in healthy donors (dated by TCRdb to 2016 to 2017). About the investigation overall: In an earlier analysis of approximately 500 of the donors, 250 to 350 Gb of sequence data and 100 million or so unique TCR beta sequences from about 179 million T cells were reported. Donor age, sex, ethnicity and CMV serostatus were compiled alongside the repertoire data. Among around 400 genotyped donors of the cohort, an average of approximately 250,000 unique TCR beta nucleotide sequences were sequenced per donor, roughly a sixth of them non-productive. The study combined high-throughput TCR immunosequencing, statistical association of individual TCRs with disease status, and machine learning to predict cytomegalovirus infection status. Around 320 gigabases of sequencing data and 70 million to 100 million unique TCR sequences were included in an early release covering over 600 HLA-typed donors. A later genetic analysis took genome-wide SNP genotypes for about 55% of the roughly 670 donors and used that subset as a discovery cohort. Along with the roughly 670-subject first cohort, a separate validation cohort of 120 different subjects was used. Rather than drawing on any new phenotypic data, the later analysis identified candidate immune exposures from TCR beta sequences and the way those sequences occurred across donors. An earlier analysis of fewer than 750 of the donors used high-throughput TCR beta sequencing to judge whether each TCR beta V gene segment behaved as functional or pseudogenic. Of the 398 genotyped donors, about 80% fell in the genetic ancestry cluster associated with self-reported Caucasian donors. The study was designed to test whether signatures of past pathogen exposure could be identified by cataloging public T cell receptors. To study patterns of TCR occurrence, a later analysis re-analyzed previously published TCR beta repertoires from several hundred donors and added high-resolution HLA genotyping. The study used immunosequencing to profile the T cell repertoires of several hundred subjects and linked those repertoires to cytomegalovirus serostatus. HLA typing included class I and class II loci at four-digit resolution. Typing coverage differed by locus: A, B, C, DRB1 and DQB1 were typed in about 620-640 donors, DQA1 in about 560, DPA1 in 606, and DPB1 in 450 to 480. Roughly 5 DR-DQ haplotypes were handled as single units for association and clustering, since linkage in the cohort was strong. All discovery cohort repertoires had been generated on a single sequencing platform. The study at large found these results: When HLA alleles, especially DR and DQ, strongly co-occurred, TCR associations were difficult to assign to individual alleles. A later analysis found that TCR association rates varied across HLA loci, with DRB1 alleles showing the most associated TCRs and HLA-C alleles the fewest. Linkage disequilibrium might explain the correlated functional status among segregating V segments, but an unknown experimental factor could not be ruled out. A group of highly shared sequence variants was considered likely to be a technical artifact of the sequencing pipeline. Sequencing depth was assumed to be roughly uniform across donors in the presence/absence analyses, though that assumption may not hold. In vitro tests confirmed that a few of the cytomegalovirus-associated TCR beta chains recognize cytomegalovirus antigens. A further reported finding was that TCR beta sequences accurately predicted the HLA-A and HLA-B alleles for most subjects in the first cohort. Most CMV-associated TCR beta chains appeared to be HLA-restricted in a later analysis, and the HLA associations seemed to be driven largely by CMV exposure. Cytomegalovirus status was reported to be diagnosed by the classifier with high specificity and sensitivity in both the original and validation cohorts. Compared with the roughly 700-donor mean, donors in an Asian-associated ancestry cluster had fewer N-insertions in productive TCRs, according to a later genetic analysis. The authors suggested that the approach could potentially be extended to other disease states and immunological phenotypes. In a later analysis, HLA-associated TCR beta chains showed more clonal expansion and lower generation probabilities than non-associated chains that were equally common. An earlier analysis of 450 to 750 of the donors showed that most TCR beta V segments appeared in productive rearrangements either about 87% or about 30% of the time, which broadly matched IMGT annotations. In a later analysis, about 17,000 TCR beta sequences were associated with specific HLA alleles at a false discovery rate of 0.05. Immune exposure information for the cohort was limited to CMV serostatus. According to a later analysis, parvovirus B19, influenza, CMV and Epstein-Barr virus appeared linked to several top co-occurrence clusters. Because the 87-base-pair reads could not distinguish some IMGT-functional V segments, including TRBV6-2 and TRBV6-3, those segments were excluded. In this cohort, only TCR beta chains were sequenced, and detectable features were limited by the absence of alpha or paired-chain data. Because some donors lacked HLA typing at each locus, the association tests relied only on the typed subset. In a later genetic analysis, a missense DCLRE1C variant was associated with V-gene and J-gene trimming of TCR beta chains, and the association was replicated in an independent cohort. A total of about 150 TCR beta chains were listed by the study as associated with cytomegalovirus. Fewer than 20 rarely observed V segments, including chromosome 9 orphons, were excluded from the earlier analysis of almost 600 of the donors because counts were too low. While some public TCRs were present in many individuals, most TCR sequences turned up only very rarely across donors.

CDR1 and CDR2, looked up from the germline V gene, are KGHSH and LQKENI. Deletion took 3 bases off V and 0 bases off J, with a span of 14 bases between the germline ends. The CDR3 goes from the cysteine to the phenylalanine over 16 residues. Left in the record is the CDR3 DNA by itself, 48 bases read in frame from the first base. Receptors were amplified or captured by the immunoSEQ multiplex PCR assay. The multiplex PCR relied on a mix of 60 forward primers for TCR Vbeta segments and 13 reverse primers for TCR Jbeta segments. The CDR3 region of rearranged TCR beta genes was amplified from genomic DNA by a multiplex PCR assay. The Illumina HiSeq System was used to sequence the amplified TCR beta libraries as 87-base-pair reads. The study's processing was this. In a later analysis, tens of millions of unique TCR beta chains were counted across the 500 to 850 repertoires, and approximately 9.9 million of these chains were shared by at least two donors. Raw reads were error-corrected and collapsed into unique sequences by a nearest-neighbor algorithm in which closely related sequences were merged to remove PCR and sequencing errors. V, D and J gene segments were assigned by aligning CDR3 sequences to IMGT reference sequences. For a sequence to be retained, a match of at least six nucleotides was required to both a V gene segment and a J gene segment. A rearrangement counted as productive if the CDR3 had no stop codons and remained in frame with V and J, and every other rearrangement counted as non-productive. CDR3 was defined according to IMGT convention as the region running from the second conserved V-encoded cysteine to the conserved J-encoded phenylalanine. The earlier analysis of 450 to 750 of the donors excluded any sequence lacking an unambiguous match to a single V gene segment. In an earlier analysis of 587 of the donors, a V segment was called functional when productive rearrangements were above 56.7%, and segregating when the standard deviation between donors exceeded 5%. A statistical classification framework was built to diagnose cytomegalovirus status from the catalog of TCR beta chain sequences. V and J gene assignment, in a later analysis, came from comparing TCR nucleotide sequences with IMGT/GENE-DB human TR gene sequences. Using the TCRdist pipeline, a later analysis assigned CDR3 sequences along with most-parsimonious VDJ recombination scenarios. A later analysis defined each TCR beta chain by its CDR3 amino acid sequence plus V-gene family, and excluded reads lacking a unique V-gene family. As a way to deal with suspected cross-contamination and a sequencing artifact, a later analysis dropped 450 to 600 nucleotide sequences that were highly shared and had low generation probability. In a later analysis, a clonal expansion index for each public chain was calculated from normalized within-repertoire ranks of inferred template counts. A later analysis computed generation probabilities with a VDJ recombination model fitted to out-of-frame rearrangements, and checked the results against IGoR. In a later analysis, hypergeometric tests were used to score TCR-TCR, TCR-HLA and TCR-CMV co-occurrence, with a repertoire-size bias correction applied to TCR pairs. In a later analysis, false discovery rates were estimated by permuting HLA or CMV assignments 20 times. In a later analysis, co-occurring TCRs were grouped using DBSCAN, and TCRdist sequence similarity was added for clustering within HLA-allele-positive subsets. Repertoires with fewer than 30,000 or more than 120,000 public chains were left out of co-occurrence clustering, as were five repertoires with anomalous nucleotide sharing. Not all clones reach the TCRdb copy of this immuneACCESS table, which keeps in-frame sequences only. Checked studies attribute under half of the gap to unresolved V genes and leave the rest unexplained. Clonal size and the V and J genes are those of that table, whereas D and trimming came from the DNA. The sample yields 150,000 to 200,000 clones; around two thirds were counted once. Around 2.9% of the sample comes from the top ten.

The cohort consisted of hundreds of healthy bone marrow donors. Cohort members were all nominally healthy when sampled, although unrecorded immune exposures were likely present. The donor tested CMV seronegative, placing the donor among the 350 to 400 seronegative members of the cohort. A peripheral blood sample was collected from each donor, and TCR beta sequencing was performed on peripheral blood mononuclear cells. Genomic DNA was extracted from the blood cell samples with the Qiagen DNeasy Blood Extraction Kit. This clone appeared a few times. Its antigen remains undetermined. Base-call qualities are not available, and no considerably larger clone is one nucleotide away.

Sample: PBMCs. The source is a middle-aged man in good health and CMV-seronegative. The rearranged chain carries TRBV18 and TRBJ1-2; tentative D gene TRBD1, with 5 bases matching. The CDR3 loop reads CASSPSTDPPNYGYTF. The nucleotides read TGTGCCAGCTCACCCTCGACAGACCCTCCTAACTATGGCTACACCTTC.